Below, one T cell receptor (beta chain) is given with its context. This sample stems from a study of blood T cell repertoires in COVID-19. Overall study: Italy, Spain and the United States were the sources of the convalescent and acute COVID-19 samples. In each case, the material was cDNA or gDNA derived from T cells, B-cell-depleted T cells, or PBMCs.

The CDR3 consists of 19 residues. Germline V gives CDR1 MGHRA, CDR2 YSYEKL. V lost 0 bases, J lost 0 bases, and 8 bases stayed unmatched. In the original workflow: It was from reference gene primer amplification that nucleated cell counts were estimated. Here immunoSEQ multiplex PCR was the method, and the copy in TCRdb shows in-frame clones only, minus some. That table is the source of V, J and clone size, and D and trimming were worked out from the DNA. The table has 200,000 to 250,000 clones, roughly nine tenths seen once; the top ten hold 1.5% to 2%. The chain links TRBV4-1 to TRBJ2-1, with 10 bases matching TRBD2. This receptor was taken from a man in his forties with active or convalescent COVID-19. Sequencing used peripheral blood. CDR3 residues: CASSQDSGASGSSYNEQFF. In DNA, the CDR3 is TGCGCCAGCAGCCAAGATAGTGGGGCTAGCGGGAGCTCCTACAATGAGCAGTTCTTC.